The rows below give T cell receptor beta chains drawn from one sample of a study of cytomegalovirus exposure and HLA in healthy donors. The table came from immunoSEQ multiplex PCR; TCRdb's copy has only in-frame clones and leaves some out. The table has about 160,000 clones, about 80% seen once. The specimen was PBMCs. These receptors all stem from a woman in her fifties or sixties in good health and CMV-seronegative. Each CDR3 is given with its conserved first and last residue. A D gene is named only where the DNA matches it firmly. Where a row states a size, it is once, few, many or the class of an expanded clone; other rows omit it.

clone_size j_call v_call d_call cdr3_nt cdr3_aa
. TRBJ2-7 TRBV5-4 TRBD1 TGTGCCAGCAGCTTGAAACCCCCGGGACAGGGTTACGAGCAGTACTTC CASSLKPPGQGYEQYF
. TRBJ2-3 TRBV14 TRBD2 TGTGCCAGCAGCCAAACGCCACTAGCGGTCACAGATACGCAGTATTTT CASSQTPLAVTDTQYF
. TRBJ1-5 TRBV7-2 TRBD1 TGTGCCAGCAGCTTAGTAGGGGGCAGCGATCAGCCCCAGCATTTT CASSLVGGSDQPQHF
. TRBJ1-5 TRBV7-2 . TGTGCCAGCAGCTTAGTTCGGGGGGCGAGTCAGCCCCAGCATTTT CASSLVRGASQPQHF
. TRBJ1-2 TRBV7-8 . TGTGCCAGCAGCGTACAGGGTAACTATGGCTACACCTTC CASSVQGNYGYTF
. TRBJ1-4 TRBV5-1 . TGCGCCAGCGCGGGGGAGACTAACAAACTGTTTTTT CASAGETNKLFF
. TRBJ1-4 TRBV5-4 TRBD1 TGTGCCAGCAGCAAGACAGGGGGGAGGAATGAAAAACTGTTTTTT CASSKTGGRNEKLFF
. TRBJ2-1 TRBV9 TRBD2 TGTGCCAGCAGCGTAGTGGGGCGGGAGGGAAATGAGCAGTTCTTC CASSVVGREGNEQFF
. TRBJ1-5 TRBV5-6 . TGTGCCAGCAGCTTGAGACAGACGTCATCGCCCCAGCATTTT CASSLRQTSSPQHF
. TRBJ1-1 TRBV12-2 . TGTGCAAGTCGCCCACTTAAGGGGGTAGGAAAGAACACTGAAGCTTTCTTT CASRPLKGVGKNTEAFF
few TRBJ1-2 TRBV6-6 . TGTGCCAGCAGCCCTACAGGAGTACCGAATGGCTACACCTTC CASSPTGVPNGYTF
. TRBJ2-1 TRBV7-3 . TGTGCCAGCAGCTCCGATGTGAAACGGGGAGTCTACAATGAGCAGTTCTTC CASSSDVKRGVYNEQFF
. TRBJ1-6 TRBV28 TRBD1 TGTGCCAGCAGTACTCCCCACAGGGGAGGTTCACCCCTCCACTTT CASSTPHRGGSPLHF
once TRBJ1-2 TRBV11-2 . TGTGCCAGCAGCCCAGGCGCGGGGGGCTTCTCTATGGGCTACACCTTC CASSPGAGGFSMGYTF
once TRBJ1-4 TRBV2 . TGTGCCAGCAGTGCCCCACGGGACATCCTACGGGGAAAACTGTTTTTT CASSAPRDILRGKLFF
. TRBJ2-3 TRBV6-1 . TGTGCCAGCAGTGAAGGAGTGATGACAGATACGCAGTATTTT CASSEGVMTDTQYF
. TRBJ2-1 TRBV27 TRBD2 TGTGCCAGCAGTTTGAAGACTAGCGGGGGGGCAAATGAGCAGTTCTTC CASSLKTSGGANEQFF
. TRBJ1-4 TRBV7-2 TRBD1 TGTGCCAGCAGCTTACGTGGGACAGCTCAGAATGAAAAACTGTTTTTT CASSLRGTAQNEKLFF
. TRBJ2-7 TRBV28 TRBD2 TGTGCCAGCAGTCCCCCTGGGGGGGTGTTCGGCGAGCAGTACTTC CASSPPGGVFGEQYF
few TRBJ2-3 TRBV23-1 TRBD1 TGCGCCCCGAAGGTCACGGGCCGGGACAGGGGGCATCAAGATACGCAGTATTTT CAPKVTGRDRGHQDTQYF
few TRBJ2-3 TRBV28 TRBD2 TGTGCCAGCAGCTTAACGGTGCGGGGGGGCCTAAGCACAGATACGCAGTATTTT CASSLTVRGGLSTDTQYF
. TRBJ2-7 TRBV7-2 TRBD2 TGTGCCAGCAGCCTCGGGACTAGCGGGAGGTCCCTCTCACTCTACGAGCAGTACTTC CASSLGTSGRSLSLYEQYF
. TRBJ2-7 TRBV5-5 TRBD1 TGTGCCAGCAGCTTGGCCGAGGCAGGGGGTTACTACGAGCAGTACTTC CASSLAEAGGYYEQYF
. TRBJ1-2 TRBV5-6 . TGTGCCAGCAGCCCACTAACCGGCGGGGCGGGTGGTGGCTACACCTTC CASSPLTGGAGGGYTF
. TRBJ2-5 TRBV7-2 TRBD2 TGTGCCAGCAGCTCCCGCCGAGGGACTAGCGGACAAGAGACCCAGTACTTC CASSSRRGTSGQETQYF
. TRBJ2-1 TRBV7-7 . TGTGCCAGCAGCGAGAACAGGGATAATGAGCAGTTCTTC CASSENRDNEQFF
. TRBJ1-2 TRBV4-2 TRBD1 TGTGCCAGCAGCCAGGGCCCGGGGGGACAGGGAATAGGAGGCTACACCTTC CASSQGPGGQGIGGYTF
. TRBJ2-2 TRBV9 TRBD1 TGTGCCAGCAGTCCTCCGGGACAGCTTTCCACCGGGGAGCTGTTTTTT CASSPPGQLSTGELFF
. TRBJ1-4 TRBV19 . TGTGCCAGTAGTATCTCCGGGACAAGTAATGAAAAACTGTTTTTT CASSISGTSNEKLFF
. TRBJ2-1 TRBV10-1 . TGCGCCAGCAGTCCGGACGGGAGCTCCTACAATGAGCAGTTCTTC CASSPDGSSYNEQFF
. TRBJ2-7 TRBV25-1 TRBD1 TGTGCCAGCAGTGAACGGGGAGGTCGGACAGGGGAGTACTTC CASSERGGRTGEYF
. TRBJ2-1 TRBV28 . . CASSPSVGEGIF
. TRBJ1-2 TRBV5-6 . TGTGCCAGCAGCTTGTCTAAAGGGGGTGGCTACACCTTC CASSLSKGGGYTF
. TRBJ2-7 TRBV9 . TGTGCCAGCAGCCGGGACTCCCTCTACGAGCAGTACTTC CASSRDSLYEQYF
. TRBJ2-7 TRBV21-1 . TGTGCCAGCAGCCGGACTAGCGGGGGGACCTACGAGCAGTACTTC CASSRTSGGTYEQYF
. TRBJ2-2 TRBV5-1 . TGCGCCAGCAGCCTAGATTTAGGCGGGGAGCTGTTTTTT CASSLDLGGELFF
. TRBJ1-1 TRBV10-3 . TGTGCCATCAGCGCGGGACCCGATAAGGGGAACACTGAAGCTTTCTTT CAISAGPDKGNTEAFF
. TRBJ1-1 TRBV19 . TGTGCCAGTAGTACCCGACAGGTTGGCACTGAAGCTTTCTTT CASSTRQVGTEAFF
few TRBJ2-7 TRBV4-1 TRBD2 TGCGCCAGCAGCCCCCGGACGGCCGGGGGGGAGCAGTACTTC CASSPRTAGGEQYF
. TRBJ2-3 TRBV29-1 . TGCAGCGTTGGTTGGCAGAGCGCAGATACGCAGTATTTT CSVGWQSADTQYF
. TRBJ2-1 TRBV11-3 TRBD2 TGTGCCAGCAGCTCCGGGACTAGCGGAACCTACAATGAGCAGTTCTTC CASSSGTSGTYNEQFF
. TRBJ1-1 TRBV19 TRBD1 TGTGCCAGTAGGCTGGGACAGGGGAACACTGAAGCTTTCTTT CASRLGQGNTEAFF
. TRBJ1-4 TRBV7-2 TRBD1 TGTGCCAGCAGCGTTGGACAGGGTGATGAAAAACTGTTTTTT CASSVGQGDEKLFF
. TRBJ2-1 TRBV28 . TGTGCCAGCAGTTTATTGAGTCACGAGCAGTTCTTC CASSLLSHEQFF